This TCR beta chain was recovered during a study of siplizumab effects on memory and regulatory T cells (dated by TCRdb to between 2018 and 2021). A note on the overall study: The study examined how the anti-CD2 antibody siplizumab affects alloreactive T-cell subsets in allogeneic mixed lymphocyte reactions built from human PBMCs.

The paper as a whole reports these results and caveats: Among mappable alloreactive CD4+ clones, an average Treg-derived fraction of 68.8% was observed with siplizumab, compared with approximately 25% in control reactions. Greater diversity appeared to be present in unstimulated naive T cells than in memory T cells, and a substantial contribution to the alloresponse seemed to be made by naive cells. About 80-96% of proliferating CD4+ or CD8+ clones could not be given a naive or memory phenotype. Because sequences below about 10^-5 frequency were poorly captured, only a minor fraction of alloreactive clones could be mapped to unstimulated subsets. Siplizumab significantly reduced the cumulative frequency of alloreactive sequences traceable to unstimulated CD4+ memory T cells. Whether proliferating Tregs from siplizumab cultures were suppressive was not functionally confirmed.

As to this clone: Its antigen is still unknown. No much larger clonotype is one base removed from it; base qualities were not supplied.

Trimming costs V 10 bases and J 3 bases, and their ends lie 13 bases apart. The CDR3 runs 13 amino acids, cysteine and phenylalanine included. Only CDR3 DNA remains: 39 bases, in frame from the first base. For CDR1 and CDR2, the germline V gene (reference sequence) lists MNHEY and SMNVEV. Sorted unstimulated T cells and proliferating T cells recovered from mixed lymphocyte reactions underwent TCRbeta CDR3 sequencing. Fresh whole blood from roughly ten HLA-typed healthy donors served as the source for isolating PBMCs. Library prep was done by the immunoSEQ multiplex PCR assay. Around 92,000 TCR templates per sample were assayed by the deep sequencing platform. Genomic DNA extracted from sorted T cells was the material used for TCRbeta CDR3 sequencing. Per the authors' processing: The R programming language was used for clonal analysis of the TCRbeta CDR3 data. Alloreactive CD4+ and CD8+ clones were defined by comparing unstimulated samples with post-reaction CFSE-low samples. Alloreactive CD4+ clones were assigned to regulatory or non-regulatory origin by matching sequences to sorted unstimulated Treg and non-Treg repertoires. The clones in this table, taken by TCRdb from immuneACCESS, are in-frame only. Not every clone is retained; where verified, under half of the shortfall comes from an unresolved V gene, and the cause of the rest is unknown. The D gene and trimming were derived from the DNA, and the V and J assignments and clone size from that table. This sample holds over 60,000 clones; 91% were observed only once. Roughly 29% of the sample goes to the ten largest clones.

This receptor chain uses TRBV27 and TRBJ1-5; the D gene is perhaps TRBD1, on 6 matching bases. Sequencing was done on a sample of CD8+ T cells sorted from blood. This receptor was obtained from a human donor in good health. The DNA is as follows: TGTGCCACCCAGTGGGGGCCCAATCAGCCCCAGCATTTT. This is translated as CATQWGPNQPQHF.